This T cell receptor (beta chain) emerged from a study of T cells in Graves' hyperthyroidism and ophthalmopathy. Study results and caveats: Separation of ophthalmopathy from stable hyperthyroidism was achieved by a 13 V-J model.

There are 14 residues in the CDR3. Unmatched junction bases numbered 7, after V lost 6 bases and J lost 6 bases. In making diagnoses, clinical symptoms, serum thyroxine and TRAb, thyroid ultrasound and orbital computed tomography were all used. The TCR beta CDR3 regions underwent amplification using RNA transcripts as the source. The HTBI primer set served for first-round RT-PCR of the TCR CDR3. TCRdb independently ran MiXCR on the multiplex PCR reads; one entry per CDR3 protein. The repertoire has around 500,000 distinct CDR3 sequences, roughly 15% of them found once; the top ten carry more than 11%. This clonotype was seen at least ten times. Its matching antigen is unknown.

Sequencing used blood. This chain connects TRBV12-3 or TRBV12-4 to TRBJ2-7; 11 bases match TRBD1. The clonotype comes from a woman in her 40s with Graves' hyperthyroidism. The CDR3 DNA is TGTGCCAGCAGCAGTAGGACAGGGGGCGCCGAGCAGTACTTC. This sequence encodes CASSSRTGGAEQYF.